This TCR beta chain is drawn from a study of cytomegalovirus exposure and HLA in healthy donors. V was pared by 7 bases and J by 1 base, with 13 bases between. This CDR3 spans 14 amino acids. Looked up from germline, CDR1 is SNHLY and CDR2 is FYNNEI. Assay: immunoSEQ multiplex PCR; the TCRdb copy retains only in-frame clones and omits some. The data hold some 170,000 clones, with 84% observed a single time. This TCR was recovered from a man under 40 in good health and CMV-seropositive. The V gene is TRBV2, the J gene TRBJ1-1, with a weak D call TRBD1 (6 bases). Sequenced: PBMCs. The CDR3 reads CASNPTGWNTEAFF. CDR3 nucleotides: TGTGCCAGCAATCCTACAGGGTGGAACACTGAAGCTTTCTTT.